This T cell receptor (beta chain) was identified during a study of T cells of healthy individuals. In TCRdb, the 5' RACE reads were re-called with MiXCR into one record per CDR3 protein. The table includes about 60,000 distinct CDR3 sequences, around 16% detected once. Trimming took 7 bases from V and 0 from J; bases not matched to a gene: 7. This CDR3 contains 16 residues. In this sample, this clonotype turned up a few times. The sequence was obtained from a human donor in good health. The chain is built from TRBV23-1 and TRBJ2-1, with TRBD2 matching 9 bases. TRBV23-1 is designated an ORF whose function remains uncertain. CDR3 loop: CASTETSGISYNEQFF. Here the CDR3 DNA reads TGCGCCAGCACCGAGACTAGCGGAATCTCCTACAATGAGCAGTTCTTC.